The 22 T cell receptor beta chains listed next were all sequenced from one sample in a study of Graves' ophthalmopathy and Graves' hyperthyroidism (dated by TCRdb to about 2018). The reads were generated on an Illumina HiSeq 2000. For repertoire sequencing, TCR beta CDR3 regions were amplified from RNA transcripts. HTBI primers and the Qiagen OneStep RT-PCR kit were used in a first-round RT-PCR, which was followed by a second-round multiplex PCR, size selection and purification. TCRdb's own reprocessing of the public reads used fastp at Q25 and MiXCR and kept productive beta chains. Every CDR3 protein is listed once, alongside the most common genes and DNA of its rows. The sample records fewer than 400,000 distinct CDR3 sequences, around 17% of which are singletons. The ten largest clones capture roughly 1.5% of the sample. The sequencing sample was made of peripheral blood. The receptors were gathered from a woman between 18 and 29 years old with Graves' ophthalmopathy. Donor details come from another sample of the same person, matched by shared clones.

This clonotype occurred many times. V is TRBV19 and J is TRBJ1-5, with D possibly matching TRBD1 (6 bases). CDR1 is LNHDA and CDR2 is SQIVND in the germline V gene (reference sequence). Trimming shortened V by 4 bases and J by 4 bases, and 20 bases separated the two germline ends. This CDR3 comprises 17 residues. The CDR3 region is CASSKRGGGADNQPQHF. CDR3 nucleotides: TGTGCCAGTAGTAAGAGGGGGGGGGGCGCGGATAATCAGCCCCAGCATTTT.

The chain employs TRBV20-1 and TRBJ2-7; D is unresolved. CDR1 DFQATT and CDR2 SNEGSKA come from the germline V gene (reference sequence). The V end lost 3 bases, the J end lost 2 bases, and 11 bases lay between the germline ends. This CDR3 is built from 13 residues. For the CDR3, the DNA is TGCAGTGCTAGTCCGCGACTTACCTACGAGCAGTACTTC. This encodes CSASPRLTYEQYF.

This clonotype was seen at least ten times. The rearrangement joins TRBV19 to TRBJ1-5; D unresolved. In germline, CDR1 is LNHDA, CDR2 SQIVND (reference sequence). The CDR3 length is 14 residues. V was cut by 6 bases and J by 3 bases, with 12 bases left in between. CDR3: CASRIGHNNQPQHF. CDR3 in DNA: TGTGCCAGTAGGATCGGGCATAACAATCAGCCCCAGCATTTT.

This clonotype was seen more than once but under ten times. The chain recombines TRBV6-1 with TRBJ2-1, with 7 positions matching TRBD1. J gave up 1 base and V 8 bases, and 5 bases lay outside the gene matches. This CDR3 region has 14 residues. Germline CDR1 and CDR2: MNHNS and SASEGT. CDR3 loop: CASGTGESYNEQFF. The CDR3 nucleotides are TGTGCCAGCGGCACAGGGGAGTCCTACAATGAGCAGTTCTTC.

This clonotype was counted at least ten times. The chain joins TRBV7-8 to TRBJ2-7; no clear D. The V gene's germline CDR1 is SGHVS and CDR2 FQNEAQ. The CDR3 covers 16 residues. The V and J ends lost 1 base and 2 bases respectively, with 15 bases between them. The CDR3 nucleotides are TGTGCCAGCAGCTTAGTTGGAACTACAGTAACCTACGAGCAGTACTTC. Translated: CASSLVGTTVTYEQYF.

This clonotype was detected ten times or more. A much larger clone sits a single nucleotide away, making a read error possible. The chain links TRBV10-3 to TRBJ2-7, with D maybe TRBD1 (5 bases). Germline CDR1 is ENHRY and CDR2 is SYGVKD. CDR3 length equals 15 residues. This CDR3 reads CATHPQGRSSCEQYF. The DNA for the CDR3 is TGTGCCACCCACCCCCAGGGTCGGTCCTCCTGCGAGCAGTACTTC.

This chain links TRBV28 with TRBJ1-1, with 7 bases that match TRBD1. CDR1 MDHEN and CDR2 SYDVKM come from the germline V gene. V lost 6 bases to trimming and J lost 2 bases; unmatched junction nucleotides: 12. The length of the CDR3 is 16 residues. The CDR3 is CASRRTPGQENTEAFF. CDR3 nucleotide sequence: TGTGCCAGCAGGCGGACCCCAGGACAGGAAAACACTGAAGCTTTCTTT.

DNA of the CDR3: TGTGCCAGCAGCTTAATAGGGTTGACTGAAGCTTTCTTT. Its protein product is CASSLIGLTEAFF. The chain couples TRBV11-2 to TRBJ1-1; D is undetermined. V lost 2 bases to trimming and J lost 5 bases, with 9 bases between them. The CDR3 contains 13 residues. The V gene's germline CDR1 is SGHAT and CDR2 FQNNGV.

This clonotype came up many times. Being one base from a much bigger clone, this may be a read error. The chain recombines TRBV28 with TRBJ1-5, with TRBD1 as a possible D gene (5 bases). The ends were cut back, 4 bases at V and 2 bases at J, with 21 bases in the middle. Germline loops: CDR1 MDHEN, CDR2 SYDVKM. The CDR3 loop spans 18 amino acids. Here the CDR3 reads CASSSLGGDGRGNQPQHF. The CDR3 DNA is TGTGCCAGCAGTTCCCTTGGGGGGGATGGACGGGGCAATCAGCCCCAGCATTTT.

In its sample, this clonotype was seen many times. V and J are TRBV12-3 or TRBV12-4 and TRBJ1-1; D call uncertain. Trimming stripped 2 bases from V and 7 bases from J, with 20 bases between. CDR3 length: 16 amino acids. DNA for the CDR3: TGTGCCAGCAGTTTAAGTCAGGCAAGGCGGGGATTTGAAGCTTTCTTT. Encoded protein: CASSLSQARRGFEAFF.

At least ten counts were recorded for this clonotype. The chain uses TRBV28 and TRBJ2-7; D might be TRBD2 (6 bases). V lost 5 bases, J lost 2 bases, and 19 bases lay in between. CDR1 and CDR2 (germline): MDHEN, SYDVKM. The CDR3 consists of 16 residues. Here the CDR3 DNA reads TGTGCCAGCAGTCCAACACCGGGACTCGACGCCTACGAGCAGTACTTC. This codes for CASSPTPGLDAYEQYF.

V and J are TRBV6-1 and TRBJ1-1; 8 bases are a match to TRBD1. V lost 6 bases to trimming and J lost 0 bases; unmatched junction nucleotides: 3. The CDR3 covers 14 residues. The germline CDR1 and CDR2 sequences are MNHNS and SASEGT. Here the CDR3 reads CASRSGQVNTEAFF. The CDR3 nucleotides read TGTGCCAGCAGATCGGGACAGGTGAACACTGAAGCTTTCTTT.

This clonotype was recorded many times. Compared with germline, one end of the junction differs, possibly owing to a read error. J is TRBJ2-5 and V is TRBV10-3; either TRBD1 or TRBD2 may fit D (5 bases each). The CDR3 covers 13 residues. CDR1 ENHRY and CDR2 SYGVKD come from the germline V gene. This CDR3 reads CAISARGEETQYF. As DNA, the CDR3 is TGCGCCATCAGTGCTCGAGGGGAGGAGACCCAGTACTTC.

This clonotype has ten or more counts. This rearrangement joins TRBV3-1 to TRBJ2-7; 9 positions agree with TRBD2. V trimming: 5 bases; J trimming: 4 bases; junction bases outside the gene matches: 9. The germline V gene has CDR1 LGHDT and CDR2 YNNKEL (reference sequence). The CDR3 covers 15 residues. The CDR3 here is CASSRIAGEGYEQYF. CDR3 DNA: TGTGCCAGCAGCAGAATAGCGGGAGAGGGGTACGAGCAGTACTTC.

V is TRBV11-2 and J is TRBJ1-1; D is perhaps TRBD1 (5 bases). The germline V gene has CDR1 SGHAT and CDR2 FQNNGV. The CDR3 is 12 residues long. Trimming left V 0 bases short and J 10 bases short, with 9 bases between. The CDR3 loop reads CASSLDRVGAFF. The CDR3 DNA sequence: TGTGCCAGCAGCTTAGACAGGGTGGGAGCTTTCTTT.

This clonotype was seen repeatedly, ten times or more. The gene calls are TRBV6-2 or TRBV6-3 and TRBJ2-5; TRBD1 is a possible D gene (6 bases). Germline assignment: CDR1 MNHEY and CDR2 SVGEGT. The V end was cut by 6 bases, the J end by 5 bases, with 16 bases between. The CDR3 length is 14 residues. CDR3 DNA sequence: TGTGCCAGCAGAAAGGCTGGGGGCGTGGAGACCCAGTACTTC. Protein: CASRKAGGVETQYF.

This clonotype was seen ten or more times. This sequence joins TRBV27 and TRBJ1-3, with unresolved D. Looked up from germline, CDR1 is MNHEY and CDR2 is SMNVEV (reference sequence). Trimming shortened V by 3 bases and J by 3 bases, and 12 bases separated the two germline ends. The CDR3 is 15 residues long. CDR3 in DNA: TGTGCCAGCAGTTTCGGGGTTGGTTATGGAAACACCATATATTTT. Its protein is CASSFGVGYGNTIYF.

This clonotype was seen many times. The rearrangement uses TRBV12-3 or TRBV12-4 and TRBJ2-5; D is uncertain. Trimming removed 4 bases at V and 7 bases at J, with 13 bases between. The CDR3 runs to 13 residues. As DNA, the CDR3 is TGTGCCAGCAGTTCCTACGGCCTTGGGACCCAGTACTTC. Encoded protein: CASSSYGLGTQYF.

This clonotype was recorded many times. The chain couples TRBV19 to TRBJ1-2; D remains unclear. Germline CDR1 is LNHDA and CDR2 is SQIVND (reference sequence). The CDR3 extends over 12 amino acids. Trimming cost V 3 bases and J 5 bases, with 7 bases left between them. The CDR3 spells CASSISVYGYTF. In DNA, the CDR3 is TGTGCCAGTAGTATTTCAGTATATGGCTACACCTTC. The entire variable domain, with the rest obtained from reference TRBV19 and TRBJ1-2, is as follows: DGGITQSPKYLFRKEGQNVTLSCEQNLNHDAMYWYRQDPGQGLRLIYYSQIVNDFQKGDIAEGYSVSREKKESFPLTVTSAQKNPTAFYLCASSISVYGYTFGSGTRLTVV.

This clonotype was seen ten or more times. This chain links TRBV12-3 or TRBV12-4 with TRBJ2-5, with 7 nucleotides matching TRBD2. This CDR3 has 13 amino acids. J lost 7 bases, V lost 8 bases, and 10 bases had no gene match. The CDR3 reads CASARSGGGTQYF. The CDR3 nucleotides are TGTGCCAGCGCCCGTAGCGGCGGGGGGACCCAGTACTTC.

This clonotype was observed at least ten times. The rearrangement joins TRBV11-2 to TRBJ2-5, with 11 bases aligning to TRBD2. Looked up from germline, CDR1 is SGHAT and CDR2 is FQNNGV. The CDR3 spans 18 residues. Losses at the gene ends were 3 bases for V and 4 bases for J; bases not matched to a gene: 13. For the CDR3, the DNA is TGTGCCAGCAGCTTGGGGAGCGGGGTAGCGGGAGGGCCAGAGACCCAGTACTTC. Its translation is CASSLGSGVAGGPETQYF.

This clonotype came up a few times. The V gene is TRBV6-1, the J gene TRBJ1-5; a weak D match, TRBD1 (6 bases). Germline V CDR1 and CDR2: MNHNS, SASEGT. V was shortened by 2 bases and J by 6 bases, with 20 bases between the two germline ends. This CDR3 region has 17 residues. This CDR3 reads CASSETRGALLGQPQHF. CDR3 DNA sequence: TGTGCCAGCAGTGAAACCAGGGGCGCGCTGCTAGGTCAGCCCCAGCATTTT.